The T cell receptor (beta chain) under discussion was sequenced for a study of blood T cell repertoires in COVID-19 (dated by TCRdb to the early 2020s). Regarding the research as a whole: The collaborator samples originated in the United States, Italy and Spain and spanned the acute and convalescent phases of COVID-19. The prospective study material was composed of cDNA or gDNA derived from T cells, B-cell-depleted T cells, or PBMCs. Subjects who had been exposed to COVID-19, were actively infected with it, or had recovered from it provided the deeply sampled blood TCRbeta repertoires that made up the dataset. The repertoires were released in a freely available public database intended as a resource for research on the immune response to SARS-CoV-2. Samples were obtained from the ongoing ImmuneRACE study (first 160 participants) and from 1,000 to 1,500 subjects provided by 6 global collaborators. The sample metadata nearly always contained a de-identified subject ID, COVID-19 status, age in years and sex. Where available, HLA class I and class II types were obtained from metadata supplied by the sample provider rather than from assay-based typing.

Overall study results and their limits: How much clinical and demographic metadata was included differed by source and by participant, and the metadata was provided uncurated.

Whole blood was collected in K2EDTA tubes by collaborating institutions according to the institutions' own protocols. For TCRbeta analysis, collaborator samples were shipped as frozen whole blood, as isolated PBMCs, or as DNA extracted from either sample type. TCRbeta CDR3 regions were amplified from genomic DNA using the immunoSEQ Assay, a bias-controlled multiplex PCR. For the original study's pipeline: Within the assay, amplification of reference gene primers was used to estimate how many nucleated cells each sample contained. Sequence reads were collapsed and filtered to measure the absolute abundance of every unique TCRbeta CDR3 rearrangement. For each sample, productive Simpson clonality was calculated by taking the square root of Simpson's diversity index across productive rearrangements. The table comes from immuneACCESS by way of TCRdb, which keeps in-frame sequences with V and J called. Part of the clones is missing from these tables; in studies checked, under half for an unresolved V gene and the rest for unknown reasons. V and J calls plus clone size are reproduced from that table; the DNA served to infer D and trimming. In all, the sample holds approximately 76,000 clones, and over 75% of those were seen once. The ten largest make up roughly 45% of the sample.

There are 16 amino acids in the CDR3, from cysteine to phenylalanine inclusive. CDR3 DNA only is kept here, 48 bases in frame from base 1. The germline V gene (reference sequence) sets CDR1 to SEHNR and CDR2 to FQNEAQ. Trimming removed 5 bases from V and 2 bases from J; the gene matches leave 6 bases unexplained. A remark on this clone: The target of this receptor is not known. It has no much larger one-base neighbor in the sample; base qualities were not kept.

Sequencing was done on a sample of peripheral blood. This TCR derives from a human donor in a cohort sampled during active COVID-19. The chain is encoded by TRBV7-9 joined to TRBJ2-5; 12 central nucleotides agree with TRBD2. CDR3 sequence: CASSRRLAGGQETQYF. The DNA sequence is given as TGTGCCAGCAGCAGGCGGCTAGCGGGGGGGCAAGAGACCCAGTACTTC. Outside the CDR3, residues come from the reference TRBV7-9 and TRBJ2-5 proteins, so the full variable domain is: DTGVSQNPRHKITKRGQNVTFRCDPISEHNRLYWYRQTLGQGPEFLTYFQNEAQLEKSRLLSDRFSAERPKGSFSTLEIQRTEQGDSAMYLCASSRRLAGGQETQYFGPGTRLLVL.